Below, 25 T cell receptor beta chains from the same sample are listed, as sequenced in a study of blood T cells in healthy people across ages. The authors ran a second PCR of about 7 to 11 cycles using a sample-barcoded 5' primer and a J-beta primer mix. TCRdb fed the 5' RACE reads into MiXCR, producing one record per CDR3 protein. The table records hundreds of thousands of distinct CDR3 sequences, over 40% of them present only once. The specimen sequenced was blood. These receptors were collected from an elderly woman in good health.

This clonotype was seen a few times. The chain has TRBV28 and TRBJ2-3; 12 bases agree with TRBD1. The germline V gene encodes CDR1 MDHEN and CDR2 SYDVKM. The CDR3 sequence is 17 residues long. V shed 6 bases and J 4 bases; nucleotides not matched to a gene: 11. Written as DNA, the CDR3 is TGTGCCAGCAGCCCTAGACCGGGACAGGGGGCGGCAGATACGCAGTATTTT. The encoded protein is CASSPRPGQGAADTQYF.

This clonotype has ten or more counts. This chain links TRBV18 with TRBJ2-3; 7 bases map to TRBD2. CDR3 size: 16 residues. Trimming removed 3 bases from V and 1 base from J; junction bases left unmatched: 7. The germline CDR1 and CDR2 sequences are KGHSH and LQKENI. Here the CDR3 reads CASSPRLADGTDTQYF. In nucleotides, the CDR3 is TGTGCCAGCTCACCCCGGCTAGCGGATGGCACAGATACGCAGTATTTT.

V usage is TRBV27 and J usage is TRBJ1-1; weak D call: TRBD1 (5 bases). V was cut by 2 bases and J by 5 bases, with 15 bases left in between. The CDR3 length is 15 residues. The germline V gene encodes CDR1 MNHEY and CDR2 SMNVEV (reference sequence). CDR3 DNA: TGTGCCAGCAGTTTAGATCGGGGCCAGGGTACTGAAGCTTTCTTT. It specifies CASSLDRGQGTEAFF.

This sequence joins TRBV20-1 and TRBJ2-5; D might be TRBD1 (5 bases). CDR1 DFQATT and CDR2 SNEGSKA come from the germline V gene (reference sequence). The CDR3 contains 14 residues. V lost 2 bases and J lost 5, with 15 bases in between. DNA of the CDR3: TGCAGTGCTAGACAGGGCCCTCCTGGGGAGACCCAGTACTTC. Its protein product is CSARQGPPGETQYF.

The chain has TRBV6-6 and TRBJ2-7, with D perhaps assigned TRBD1 or TRBD2 (5 bases each). There are 12 residues in the CDR3. Between the trimmed V and J ends, which lost 8 bases and 3 bases, there was a span of 11 bases. Germline values: CDR1 MNHNY, CDR2 SVGAGI (reference sequence). The CDR3 bases are TGTGCCAGCTCTAGGGACGACTACGAGCAGTACTTC. Translating it yields CASSRDDYEQYF.

Only one count was recorded for this clonotype. The V call is TRBV11-2, the J call TRBJ2-5; no firm D call. The CDR3 has 13 amino acids. Trimming left V 3 bases short and J 4 bases short, with 9 bases between. CDR1 is SGHAT, CDR2 FQNNGV, per germline. CDR3 DNA: TGTGCCAGCAGCTTCTCGCAGGCAGAGACCCAGTACTTC. Translated: CASSFSQAETQYF.

This clonotype was found a few times. The chain has TRBV28 and TRBJ1-1; D unclear. Germline-derived CDR1 and CDR2 are MDHEN and SYDVKM. The CDR3 runs to 12 residues. Trimming cost V 6 bases and J 1 base, with 6 bases left between them. CDR3 DNA sequence: TGTGCCAGCAGGATCCCGAACACTGAAGCTTTCTTT. It is translated as CASRIPNTEAFF.

V is TRBV2 and J is TRBJ2-3; D not resolved. Per the germline V gene, CDR1 is SNHLY and CDR2 is FYNNEI. The CDR3 extends over 13 amino acids. Between the trimmed V and J ends, which lost 7 bases and 3 bases, there was a span of 11 bases. The CDR3 region has the DNA TGTGCCAGCATAGGTTACGCGACAGATACGCAGTATTTT. It translates to CASIGYATDTQYF.

Comment on this clonotype: A single base separates this from a much larger clone, so it may be a read error. The genes are TRBV29-1 and TRBJ2-7; tentative D call: TRBD1 (6 bases). The CDR3 loop spans 12 amino acids. Germline values: CDR1 SQVTM, CDR2 ANQGSEA. The ends were cut back, 7 bases at V and 3 bases at J, with 13 bases in the middle. CDR3 residues: CSALPDSYEQYF. For the CDR3, the DNA is TGCAGCGCCCTCCCGGACAGCTACGAGCAGTACTTC.

V is TRBV5-1 and J is TRBJ2-7, with TRBD1 matching over 7 bases. This CDR3 is built from 14 residues. With V trimmed by 2 bases and J by 3 bases, 5 bases remained unmatched. Germline lookup yields CDR1 SGHRS and CDR2 YFSETQ. CDR3 residues: CASSFSTGIYEQYF. As DNA, the CDR3 is TGCGCCAGCAGCTTCTCGACAGGGATCTACGAGCAGTACTTC.

At least ten counts were recorded for this clonotype. The chain joins TRBV3-1 to TRBJ2-1; 8 bases agree with TRBD2. The CDR3 sequence is 15 residues long. V lost 3 bases to trimming and J lost 4 bases; unmatched junction nucleotides: 5. Germline loops: CDR1 LGHDT, CDR2 YNNKEL (reference sequence). The CDR3 here is CASSHLAGSYNEQFF. The CDR3 bases are TGTGCCAGCAGCCACTTAGCGGGGTCTTACAATGAGCAGTTCTTC.

This clonotype appeared many times. As DNA, the CDR3 is TGCAGTGCCGGGCGACAGGGCGGGTCTTACAATGAGCAGTTCTTC. Its translation: CSAGRQGGSYNEQFF. The rearrangement uses TRBV20-1 and TRBJ2-1; 7 bases line up with TRBD1. Trimming removed 6 bases from V and 4 bases from J; junction bases left unmatched: 12. The CDR3 runs 15 residues. The germline V gene has CDR1 DFQATT and CDR2 SNEGSKA (reference sequence).

The table lists this clonotype with many counts. The chain employs TRBV24-1 and TRBJ2-7, with D hard to call. Trimming removed 0 bases at V and 6 bases at J, with 5 bases between. This CDR3 spans 12 amino acids. Germline CDR1 KGHDR, CDR2 SFDVKD. The CDR3 DNA follows: TGTGCCACCAGTGATTTGCTGGGCGAGCAGTACTTC. Protein sequence: CATSDLLGEQYF.

The V gene is TRBV4-1, the J gene TRBJ2-3, with D maybe TRBD1 (5 bases). CDR3 length equals 16 residues. With 0 bases removed from V and 2 bases from J, the gap between germline ends came to 12 bases. CDR1 MGHRA and CDR2 YSYEKL come from the germline V gene. This CDR3 reads CASSQEGQLDTDTQYF. CDR3 bases: TGCGCCAGCAGCCAAGAAGGACAACTTGACACAGATACGCAGTATTTT.

This clonotype was observed a single time. Compared with germline, one end of the junction differs, possibly owing to a read error. The chain has TRBV12-3 or TRBV12-4 and TRBJ1-2; 8 bases line up with TRBD1. This CDR3 comprises 16 residues. CDR3 in amino acids: CASSFQQGGSGYGYTF. CDR3 DNA: TGTGCCAGCAGTTTCCAACAGGGGGGTAGCGGCTATGGCTACACCTTT.

In regard to this clonotype: With a much larger clone just one base away, this may be a read error. V usage is TRBV7-3 and J usage is TRBJ2-1; TRBD1 or TRBD2 may be the D gene (5 bases each). The DNA matches TRBJ2-7 better at its end, which makes the J call doubtful. The germline CDR1 and CDR2 sequences are SGHTA and FQGTGA. The CDR3 is made up of 15 amino acids. CDR3 nucleotides: TGTGCCAGCAGCTTCTCGGGGACGAGGAACAATGAGCAGTACTTC. Amino acid sequence: CASSFSGTRNNEQYF.

The rearrangement links TRBV12-3 or TRBV12-4 to TRBJ2-4, with 7 bases fitting TRBD1. The CDR3 is 12 residues long. Trimming removed 6 bases from V and 13 bases from J; junction bases left unmatched: 9. CDR3 nucleotides: TGTGCCAGCAGACGTTCAGGGGGAGAGCAGTACTTC. It specifies CASRRSGGEQYF.

The chain is built from TRBV29-1 and TRBJ2-5; either TRBD1 or TRBD2 may supply D (5 bases each). The CDR3 runs 13 residues. Looked up from germline, CDR1 is SQVTM and CDR2 is ANQGSEA. CDR3 region: CTVRPGDGGTQYF. The DNA of the CDR3 is TGCACCGTACGGCCCGGGGATGGGGGGACCCAGTACTTC.

This rearrangement joins TRBV7-2 to TRBJ2-5; a possible D gene is TRBD1 (6 bases). The CDR3 extends over 14 amino acids. V was clipped by 1 base and J by 5 bases, with 11 bases between them. Per the germline V gene, CDR1 is SGHTA and CDR2 is FQGNSA. The CDR3 DNA is TGTGCCAGCAGCTTAGGAACAGGGACGGAGACCCAGTACTTC. Translated: CASSLGTGTETQYF.

On this clonotype itself: Since a much larger clone is just one base distant, this may be a read error. The chain joins TRBV29-1 to TRBJ1-2; 9 nucleotides align to TRBD1. The CDR3 totals 14 residues. Germline loops: CDR1 SQVTM, CDR2 ANQGSEA. V shed 1 base, J shed 8 bases, and the junction held 8 bases outside the gene matches. The CDR3, as DNA: TGCAGCGTTGAAGCGGGACAGGGCCGACTAGGCTACACCTTC. Amino acids: CSVEAGQGRLGYTF.

This clonotype was seen ten or more times. This chain uses TRBV28 with TRBJ2-7, with 10 bases that match TRBD1. Germline V gene data show CDR1 as MDHEN and CDR2 as SYDVKM. V was pared by 10 bases and J by 5 bases, with 8 bases of the junction left unmatched. This CDR3 is 13 amino acids long. CDR3 region: CATRRTGGDEQYF. The CDR3 region has the DNA TGTGCCACACGAAGGACAGGGGGAGACGAGCAGTACTTC.

This clonotype has ten or more counts. One base away lies a much larger clone, so this may be a sequencing read error. The CDR3 sequence is CASSGTPSYGYTF. DNA of the CDR3: TGTGCCAGCAGTGGGACACCTTCCTATGGCTACACCTTC. The chain has TRBV6-5 and TRBJ1-2; D might be TRBD1 (6 bases). Trimming removed 5 bases at V and 4 bases at J, with 11 bases between. The V gene's germline CDR1 is MNHEY and CDR2 SVGAGI. CDR3 size: 13 residues.

This clonotype was recorded at least ten times. The J gene is TRBJ1-2, the V gene TRBV5-1; D is perhaps TRBD1 (5 bases). This CDR3 contains 13 residues. Trimming stripped 1 base from V and 3 bases from J, with 7 bases between. In germline, CDR1 is SGHRS, CDR2 YFSETQ. CDR3 nucleotide sequence: TGCGCCAGCAGCTTGCTAGGGGACTATGGCTACACCTTC. It translates to CASSLLGDYGYTF.

V gene TRBV3-1 combines with J gene TRBJ2-3, with a possible D match to TRBD2 (6 bases). This CDR3 contains 14 residues. With 1 base removed from V and 6 bases from J, the gap between germline ends came to 11 bases. Germline loops: CDR1 LGHDT, CDR2 YNNKEL (reference sequence). In DNA form, the CDR3 reads TGTGCCAGCAGCCAAGTGGCGGGACGGGATACGCAGTATTTT. It translates to CASSQVAGRDTQYF.

This clonotype was seen repeatedly, ten times or more. This sequence joins TRBV29-1 and TRBJ2-1; a weak D match, TRBD2 (5 bases). V was trimmed by 3 bases and J by 0 bases, leaving 6 bases between them. Germline V gene data show CDR1 as SQVTM and CDR2 as ANQGSEA. The CDR3 contains 13 residues. Written as DNA, the CDR3 is TGCAGCGTTGAGGCGGGCTCCTACAATGAGCAGTTCTTC. Translating it yields CSVEAGSYNEQFF.